A selection of T cell receptor beta chains follows, all from one sample in a study of blood T cell repertoires in COVID-19. Only in-frame clones appear in the TCRdb table, and some are missing; sequencing was by immunoSEQ multiplex PCR. The sample shows about 30,000 clones, 84% of them seen only once. Sequencing was carried out using peripheral blood. These receptors all stem from a human donor in a cohort sampled during active COVID-19. Each CDR3 is given with its conserved first and last residue. A D gene is named only where the DNA matches it firmly. Size tells how often a clone was seen (once, few, many) or the class of an expanded clone, and some rows leave it out.

size: NA
V: TRBV19
D: TRBD1
J: TRBJ1-1
CDR3: CASSWVLGQGVTEAFF
DNA: TGTGCCAGTAGTTGGGTTTTAGGACAGGGGGTTACTGAAGCTTTCTTT

size: NA
V: TRBV5-1
D: TRBD2
J: TRBJ2-1
CDR3: CASSLALAAYNEQFF
DNA: TGCGCCAGCAGCTTGGCACTAGCGGCCTACAATGAGCAGTTCTTC

size: NA
V: TRBV4-1
D: NA
J: TRBJ1-4
CDR3: CASSSPSRKAQGDEKLFF
DNA: TGCGCCAGCAGCTCACCCTCGAGGAAGGCTCAGGGTGATGAAAAACTGTTTTTT

size: NA
V: TRBV5-1
D: TRBD2
J: TRBJ2-7
CDR3: CASSLEPRLAGGRWEQYF
DNA: TGCGCCAGCAGCTTGGAGCCGCGACTAGCGGGGGGCCGGTGGGAGCAGTACTTC

size: NA
V: TRBV6-6
D: TRBD1
J: TRBJ1-2
CDR3: CASSSPTGLYGYTF
DNA: TGTGCCAGCAGTTCGCCGACAGGGCTCTATGGCTACACCTTC

size: NA
V: TRBV6-4
D: TRBD1
J: TRBJ2-3
CDR3: CASSERMTEGAPQYF
DNA: TGTGCCAGCAGTGAGCGTATGACAGAGGGGGCCCCGCAGTATTTT

size: NA
V: TRBV10-2
D: TRBD1
J: TRBJ2-1
CDR3: CASSESPPGGFYNEQFF
DNA: TGCGCCAGCAGTGAGTCCCCGCCAGGGGGCTTCTACAATGAGCAGTTCTTC

size: NA
V: TRBV29-1
D: TRBD1
J: TRBJ1-2
CDR3: CSVGTGTDYGYTF
DNA: TGCAGCGTTGGAACCGGGACAGATTATGGCTACACCTTC

size: NA
V: TRBV5-6
D: NA
J: TRBJ2-2
CDR3: CASSLPGNTGELFF
DNA: TGTGCCAGCAGCTTGCCAGGGAACACCGGGGAGCTGTTTTTT

size: NA
V: TRBV2
D: NA
J: TRBJ2-5
CDR3: CASSELLAGQETQYF
DNA: TGTGCCAGCAGTGAATTGTTGGCGGGGCAAGAGACCCAGTACTTC

size: NA
V: TRBV2
D: NA
J: TRBJ2-2
CDR3: CASSLLRGTGELFF
DNA: TGTGCCAGCAGTCTCTTACGGGGCACCGGGGAGCTGTTTTTT

size: NA
V: TRBV5-1
D: NA
J: TRBJ1-3
CDR3: CASSLASTGNTIYF
DNA: TGCGCCAGCAGCTTGGCTAGTACTGGAAACACCATATATTTT

size: NA
V: TRBV5-4
D: NA
J: TRBJ2-5
CDR3: CASTDRAGEETQYF
DNA: TGTGCCAGCACCGACCGGGCCGGGGAAGAGACCCAGTACTTC

size: NA
V: TRBV12-5
D: TRBD1
J: TRBJ1-5
CDR3: CASGLTTMGQGRRVNQPQHF
DNA: TGTGCTAGTGGTTTGACAACAATGGGACAGGGGAGGAGGGTAAATCAGCCCCAGCATTTT

size: NA
V: TRBV20-1
D: NA
J: TRBJ1-6
CDR3: CSASRQSNSPLHF
DNA: TGCAGTGCTAGTCGACAGTCGAATTCACCCCTCCACTTT

size: once
V: TRBV11-2
D: TRBD2
J: TRBJ2-5
CDR3: CASGPIAGGRYQETQYF
DNA: TGTGCCAGCGGGCCGATAGCGGGGGGCAGGTACCAAGAGACCCAGTACTTC

size: NA
V: TRBV10-3
D: NA
J: TRBJ1-2
CDR3: CAISPRGIYGYTF
DNA: TGTGCCATCAGCCCCAGAGGAATCTATGGCTACACCTTC

size: NA
V: TRBV5-6
D: NA
J: TRBJ2-7
CDR3: CASSLAPSEQYF
DNA: TGTGCCAGCAGCTTGGCCCCATCCGAGCAGTACTTC

size: NA
V: TRBV28
D: NA
J: TRBJ1-5
CDR3: CASAKNQPQHF
DNA: TGTGCCAGCGCGAAGAATCAGCCCCAGCATTTT

size: NA
V: TRBV5-6
D: NA
J: TRBJ2-1
CDR3: CASSLAASQGEQFF
DNA: TGTGCCAGCAGCTTGGCCGCATCCCAGGGTGAGCAGTTCTTC

size: NA
V: TRBV11-2
D: TRBD1
J: TRBJ2-3
CDR3: CASSSRTGRDTQYF
DNA: TGTGCCAGCAGCTCGAGGACAGGGCGAGATACGCAGTATTTT

size: NA
V: TRBV27
D: TRBD2
J: TRBJ2-1
CDR3: CASSLDSGGADEQFF
DNA: TGTGCCAGCAGTCTCGATAGCGGGGGGGCCGATGAGCAGTTCTTC

size: NA
V: TRBV12-3/TRBV12-4
D: NA
J: TRBJ2-1
CDR3: CASSSMAGEQFF
DNA: TGTGCCAGCAGTTCCATGGCAGGAGAGCAGTTCTTC

size: NA
V: TRBV4-1
D: TRBD1
J: TRBJ2-7
CDR3: CASSQSGQGTDEQYF
DNA: TGCGCCAGCAGCCAATCGGGACAGGGGACGGACGAGCAGTACTTC

size: NA
V: TRBV5-4
D: TRBD2
J: TRBJ2-5
CDR3: CASSLGLAGGGETQYF
DNA: TGTGCCAGCAGCTTGGGGCTAGCGGGGGGTGGAGAGACCCAGTACTTC

size: once
V: TRBV3-1/TRBV3-2
D: TRBD1
J: TRBJ2-3
CDR3: CASSPGQSTDTQYF
DNA: TGTGCCAGCAGCCCGGGACAGAGCACAGATACGCAGTATTTT

size: NA
V: TRBV4-1
D: NA
J: TRBJ1-2
CDR3: CASSQQGSNYGYTF
DNA: TGCGCCAGCAGCCAACAGGGTTCTAACTATGGCTACACCTTC

size: once
V: TRBV5-1
D: NA
J: TRBJ1-5
CDR3: CASSLQGRHSEPQHF
DNA: TGCGCCAGCAGCTTACAGGGTAGACACTCTGAGCCCCAGCATTTT

size: NA
V: TRBV7-2
D: NA
J: TRBJ1-3
CDR3: CASSAISGNTIYF
DNA: TGTGCCAGCAGCGCGATCTCTGGAAACACCATATATTTT

size: NA
V: TRBV27
D: TRBD1
J: TRBJ1-1
CDR3: CASSTRTGDRAEAFF
DNA: TGTGCCAGCAGTACCCGGACAGGGGATAGGGCTGAAGCTTTCTTT

size: NA
V: TRBV6-6
D: NA
J: TRBJ2-1
CDR3: CASSIGAYNEQFF
DNA: TGTGCCAGCAGTATCGGGGCCTACAATGAGCAGTTCTTC

size: NA
V: TRBV25-1
D: TRBD1
J: TRBJ1-2
CDR3: CASAGTGFSYTF
DNA: TGTGCCAGCGCCGGGACAGGCTTCAGCTACACCTTC

size: once
V: TRBV11-1
D: NA
J: TRBJ2-5
CDR3: CASSQRLETQYF
DNA: TGTGCCAGCAGCCAGCGGCTCGAGACCCAGTACTTC

size: NA
V: TRBV18
D: TRBD2
J: TRBJ2-2
CDR3: CASSPLTSQNTGELFF
DNA: TGTGCCAGCTCACCCCTGACTAGCCAGAACACCGGGGAGCTGTTTTTT

size: NA
V: TRBV6-5
D: TRBD1
J: TRBJ1-1
CDR3: CASGGTGGMNTEAFF
DNA: TGTGCCAGCGGGGGGACAGGGGGCATGAACACTGAAGCTTTCTTT

size: NA
V: TRBV7-2
D: TRBD2
J: TRBJ2-1
CDR3: CASSPSAGGYNEQFF
DNA: TGTGCCAGCAGCCCTTCAGCGGGGGGATACAATGAGCAGTTCTTC

size: NA
V: TRBV2
D: NA
J: TRBJ2-2
CDR3: CASSVGQGNTGELFF
DNA: TGTGCCAGCAGTGTGGGGCAGGGGAACACCGGGGAGCTGTTTTTT

size: NA
V: TRBV6-5
D: NA
J: TRBJ2-5
CDR3: CASRRGLGETQYF
DNA: TGTGCCAGCAGGCGGGGACTCGGGGAGACCCAGTACTTC

size: NA
V: TRBV30
D: TRBD1
J: TRBJ1-1
CDR3: CAGSSRQGANTEAFF
DNA: TGTGCCGGATCATCTAGACAGGGGGCGAACACTGAAGCTTTCTTT

size: NA
V: TRBV29-1
D: TRBD2
J: TRBJ2-7
CDR3: CSATSGGSYEQYF
DNA: TGCAGCGCGACTAGCGGGGGATCCTACGAGCAGTACTTC

size: NA
V: TRBV18
D: NA
J: TRBJ1-1
CDR3: CASSPPPQTNTEAFF
DNA: TGTGCCAGCTCACCACCGCCACAGACGAACACTGAAGCTTTCTTT

size: NA
V: TRBV19
D: NA
J: TRBJ1-4
CDR3: CASRGAGEKLFF
DNA: TGTGCCAGTAGGGGGGCTGGTGAAAAACTGTTTTTT

size: NA
V: TRBV6-2/TRBV6-3
D: TRBD1
J: TRBJ2-7
CDR3: CASSYWGQGNEQYF
DNA: TGTGCCAGCAGTTATTGGGGACAGGGAAACGAGCAGTACTTC

size: NA
V: TRBV6-5
D: NA
J: TRBJ1-1
CDR3: CASRDIGETFF
DNA: TGTGCCAGCAGAGATATCGGGGAAACTTTCTTT

size: NA
V: TRBV27
D: NA
J: TRBJ1-5
CDR3: CASSRGGSSNGQHF
DNA: TGTGCCAGCAGTCGAGGAGGAAGCTCCAACGGGCAGCATTTT

size: NA
V: TRBV19
D: NA
J: TRBJ2-3
CDR3: CASSVSTDTQYF
DNA: TGTGCCAGTAGCGTAAGCACAGATACGCAGTATTTT

size: NA
V: TRBV5-1
D: TRBD2
J: TRBJ2-3
CDR3: CASSIQAGSTDTQYF
DNA: TGCGCCAGCAGCATCCAAGCGGGGAGCACAGATACGCAGTATTTT

size: NA
V: TRBV19
D: TRBD1
J: TRBJ1-5
CDR3: CASSERQGNQPQHF
DNA: TGTGCCAGTAGTGAACGACAGGGAAATCAGCCCCAGCATTTT

size: NA
V: TRBV4-3
D: TRBD2
J: TRBJ2-2
CDR3: CASSPQFVRGKDGELFF
DNA: TGCGCCAGCAGCCCCCAGTTTGTGCGGGGGAAGGACGGGGAGCTGTTTTTT

size: NA
V: TRBV5-4
D: TRBD1
J: TRBJ1-1
CDR3: CASSDVDRGYTEAFF
DNA: TGTGCCAGCAGCGACGTGGACAGGGGGTACACTGAAGCTTTCTTT

size: few
V: TRBV2
D: TRBD1
J: TRBJ1-5
CDR3: CASTQGAQYSNQPQHF
DNA: TGTGCCAGCACGCAGGGGGCCCAGTATAGCAATCAGCCCCAGCATTTT

size: NA
V: TRBV1
D: NA
J: TRBJ2-5
CDR3: CTSSHEGRGFATQYF
DNA: TGCACCAGCAGCCACGAAGGCAGGGGCTTCGCGACCCAGTACTTC

size: NA
V: TRBV7-9
D: NA
J: TRBJ1-4
CDR3: CASSLPDEKLFF
DNA: TGTGCCAGCAGCTTACCAGATGAAAAACTGTTTTTT

size: NA
V: TRBV5-1
D: TRBD1
J: TRBJ1-1
CDR3: CASRYQGGNTEAFF
DNA: TGCGCCAGCAGATATCAGGGGGGGAACACTGAAGCTTTCTTT

size: NA
V: TRBV18
D: NA
J: TRBJ1-6
CDR3: CASSDTGSLAPLHF
DNA: TGTGCCAGCTCAGACACGGGGTCTCTAGCTCCCCTCCACTTT

size: few
V: TRBV30
D: TRBD1
J: TRBJ1-5
CDR3: CAWRDRGYQPQHF
DNA: TGTGCCTGGAGAGACAGGGGGTATCAGCCCCAGCATTTT

size: NA
V: TRBV11-2
D: NA
J: TRBJ1-1
CDR3: CASRLGMDSLNTEAFF
DNA: TGTGCCAGCCGCCTGGGGATGGACAGTCTGAACACTGAAGCTTTCTTT

size: NA
V: TRBV12-3/TRBV12-4
D: TRBD1
J: TRBJ1-2
CDR3: CASSLVTGGLYTF
DNA: TGTGCCAGCAGTTTAGTAACAGGGGGCCTCTACACCTTC

size: NA
V: TRBV7-9
D: NA
J: TRBJ2-1
CDR3: CASSPISSYNEQFF
DNA: TGTGCCAGCAGCCCAATTAGCTCCTACAATGAGCAGTTCTTC